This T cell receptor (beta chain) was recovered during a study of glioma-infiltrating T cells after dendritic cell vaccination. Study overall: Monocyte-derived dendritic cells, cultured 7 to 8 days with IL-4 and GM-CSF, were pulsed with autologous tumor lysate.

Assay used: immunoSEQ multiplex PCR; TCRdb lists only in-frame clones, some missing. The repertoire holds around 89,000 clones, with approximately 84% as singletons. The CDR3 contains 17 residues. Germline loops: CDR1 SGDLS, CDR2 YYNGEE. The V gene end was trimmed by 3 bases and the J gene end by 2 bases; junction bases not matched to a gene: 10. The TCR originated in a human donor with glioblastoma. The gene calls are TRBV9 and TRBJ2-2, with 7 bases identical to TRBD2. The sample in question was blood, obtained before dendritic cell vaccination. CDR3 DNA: TGTGCCAGCAGCGCCCCCCGCAGCGGGATTAACACCGGGGAGCTGTTTTTT. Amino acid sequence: CASSAPRSGINTGELFF. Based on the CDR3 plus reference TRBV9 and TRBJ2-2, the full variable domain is DSGVTQTPKHLITATGQRVTLRCSPRSGDLSVYWYQQSLDQGLQFLIQYYNGEERAKGNILERFSAQQFPDLHSELNLSSLELGDSALYFCASSAPRSGINTGELFFGEGSRLTVL.